The clone carrying this T cell receptor (beta chain) was found a few times. Its matching antigen is unknown. These data belong to a study of T cell responses to AZD1222 COVID-19 vaccine. Germline V gene lookup returns CDR1 LNHDA and CDR2 SQIVND (reference sequence). V lost 6 bases and J lost 0; bases outside the gene matches: 5. This CDR3 has 16 amino acids. Sequencing used immunoSEQ multiplex PCR; TCRdb keeps in-frame clones, though not all of them. This sample yields about 180,000 clones, of which about 88% are seen a single time; 25% to 30% belongs to the top ten. Study results and caveats: AZD1222 recipients seropositive at baseline numbered only 5 to 7.

The chain links TRBV19 to TRBJ2-2; 9 bases fit TRBD1. Sequencing used peripheral blood, obtained 28 days after the second AZD1222 dose. This TCR was sampled from an adult who received the AZD1222 COVID-19 vaccine. The CDR3 region is CASRDRGRPNTGELFF. The CDR3 nucleotides read TGTGCCAGTAGGGACAGGGGTCGGCCGAACACCGGGGAGCTGTTTTTT.